A single sample gave rise to the 16 T cell receptor beta chains below, sequenced in a study of blood T cells in healthy people across ages. Then a second PCR, running roughly 6 to 12 cycles, was carried out with a sample-barcoded 5' primer and a J-beta primer mix. Via MiXCR, TCRdb re-called the 5' RACE reads, giving one row per CDR3 protein. Of fewer than 950,000 distinct CDR3 sequences listed, around 34% are singletons. Sequencing input: blood. These receptors came from a man younger than 35 in good health.

The chain joins TRBV29-1 to TRBJ1-1, with a weak D call TRBD1 (6 bases). The CDR3 spans 12 residues. Trimming removed 5 bases at V and 6 bases at J, with 13 bases between. Germline CDR1 and CDR2: SQVTM and ANQGSEA. The CDR3 loop reads CSVTGFSAEAFF. CDR3 nucleotide sequence: TGCAGCGTTACAGGGTTCTCGGCTGAAGCTTTCTTT. The full variable domain, in which reference TRBV29-1 and TRBJ1-1 provide the parts outside the CDR3, is SAVISQKPSRDICQRGTSLTIQCQVDSQVTMMFWYRQQPGQSLTLIATANQGSEATYESGFVIDKFPISRPNLTFSTLTVSNMSPEDSSIYLCSVTGFSAEAFFGQGTRLTVV.

In its sample, this clonotype was seen once. This chain joins TRBV20-1 and TRBJ1-3; D might be TRBD1 (5 bases). From germline, CDR1 is DFQATT and CDR2 SNEGSKA (reference sequence). V dropped 3 bases and J dropped 6 bases, with 12 bases sitting between them. The CDR3 runs to 13 residues. Here the CDR3 reads CSARPQGENTIYF. For the CDR3, the DNA is TGCAGTGCTAGGCCGCAGGGCGAAAACACCATATATTTT.

Of note for this clonotype: One base away lies a much larger clone, so this may be a sequencing read error. The chain combines TRBV12-3 or TRBV12-4 with TRBJ1-2; TRBD1 might be the D (5 bases). The CDR3 covers 14 residues. CDR3 sequence: CVSSRGREEYGYTF. The CDR3 DNA is TGTGTCAGCAGTCGGGGCCGAGAGGAGTATGGCTACACCTTC.

CDR3 residues: CSARDKASGRQETQYF. As DNA, the CDR3 is TGCAGTGCTAGAGATAAGGCTAGCGGAAGGCAAGAGACCCAGTACTTC. The chain joins TRBV20-1 to TRBJ2-5; 7 bases match TRBD2. Germline V gene sequence: CDR1 DFQATT, CDR2 SNEGSKA (reference sequence). The junction had 9 bases not matched to a gene; V was cut back by 0 bases and J by 2 bases. The CDR3 is 16 residues long.

Comments on this clonotype: The junction and the germline gene differ at one end; a read error may be behind it. The rearrangement links TRBV12-3 or TRBV12-4 to TRBJ2-3; 10 nucleotides align to TRBD2. The CDR3 loop spans 16 amino acids. CDR3 coding DNA: TGTGCCAGCACAAAATCAGCTAGCGGGGGAGCAGATACGCAATATTTT. Protein product: CASTKSASGGADTQYF.

This clonotype was picked up a small number of times. The rearrangement links TRBV3-1 to TRBJ2-1; D might be TRBD1 (7 bases). The germline gives CDR1 LGHDT, CDR2 YNNKEL (reference sequence). Trimming removed 4 bases at V and 7 bases at J, with 14 bases between. The CDR3 spans 14 residues. In nucleotides, the CDR3 is TGTGCCAGCAGCCCTGCAGGGGGGCTTAATGAGCAGTTCTTC. Its protein product is CASSPAGGLNEQFF.

This clonotype was counted only a few times. This sequence joins TRBV20-1 and TRBJ1-2, with 7 bases fitting TRBD1. This CDR3 has 14 amino acids. Germline CDR1 DFQATT, CDR2 SNEGSKA (reference sequence). With V trimmed by 0 bases and J by 4 bases, 5 bases remained unmatched. CDR3 residues: CSARDGTAGYGYTF. The CDR3 coding sequence is TGCAGTGCTAGAGATGGGACAGCTGGCTATGGCTACACCTTC.

The genes are TRBV13 and TRBJ1-1; D gene ambiguous. This CDR3 is built from 15 residues. V was shortened by 2 bases and J by 1 base, with 11 bases between the two germline ends. CDR1 is PRHDT, CDR2 FYEKMQ, per germline (reference sequence). The CDR3 is CASSLNGGWNTEAFF. Here the CDR3 DNA reads TGTGCCAGCAGCTTAAACGGCGGCTGGAACACTGAAGCTTTCTTT. The whole variable domain, filled in from reference TRBV13 and TRBJ1-1, reads AAGVIQSPRHLIKEKRETATLKCYPIPRHDTVYWYQQGPGQDPQFLISFYEKMQSDKGSIPDRFSAQQFSDYHSELNMSSLELGDSALYFCASSLNGGWNTEAFFGQGTRLTVV.

This clonotype was counted between two and nine times. The chain employs TRBV7-2 and TRBJ1-1; 7 bases line up with TRBD1. Germline V CDR1 and CDR2: SGHTA, FQGNSA. V gave up 4 bases and J gave up 10 bases; unmatched junction bases: 12. CDR3 length equals 14 residues. CDR3 amino acids: CASSSDPGGRGAFF. The CDR3 DNA reads as TGTGCCAGCAGCTCGGATCCAGGGGGAAGGGGAGCTTTCTTT.

The gene calls are TRBV10-3 and TRBJ2-3; D perhaps matches TRBD1 (6 bases). This CDR3 spans 15 amino acids. Trimming removed 2 bases at V and 4 bases at J, with 13 bases between. The germline V gene encodes CDR1 ENHRY and CDR2 SYGVKD. CDR3 region: CAISEPIWGPDTQYF. The CDR3 DNA sequence: TGTGCCATCAGTGAGCCCATTTGGGGGCCAGATACGCAGTATTTT.

This clonotype was detected many times. The chain joins TRBV7-2 to TRBJ2-7, with D perhaps matching TRBD1 or TRBD2 (5 bases each). V lost 2 bases to trimming and J lost 1 base, with 9 bases between them. The V gene's germline CDR1 is SGHTA and CDR2 FQGNSA. The CDR3 covers 14 residues. The CDR3 region has the DNA TGTGCCAGCAGCTTATGGGGGTTGTCCTACGAGCAGTACTTC. Translated: CASSLWGLSYEQYF. Full variable domain (rest looked up from reference TRBV7-2 and TRBJ2-7): GAGVSQSPSNKVTEKGKDVELRCDPISGHTALYWYRQSLGQGLEFLIYFQGNSAPDKSGLPSDRFSAERTGGSVSTLTIQRTQQEDSAVYLCASSLWGLSYEQYFGPGTRLTVT.

This clonotype was counted only a few times. The chain joins TRBV2 to TRBJ1-6, with D possibly TRBD1 on 5 matching bases. This CDR3 is built from 15 residues. Germline lookup yields CDR1 SNHLY and CDR2 FYNNEI. V lost 6 bases, J lost 6 bases, and 15 bases lay in between. The chain's CDR3 is CASRPGGEPNSPLHF. CDR3 nucleotide sequence: TGTGCCAGCAGACCCGGGGGGGAACCTAATTCACCCCTCCACTTT.

Of note for this clonotype: Since a much larger clone is just one base distant, this may be a read error. The chain is built from TRBV10-3 and TRBJ2-1, with no clear D. V was shortened by 10 bases and J by 5 bases, with 9 bases between the two germline ends. Germline V lookup: CDR1 ENHRY, CDR2 SYGVKD. This CDR3 contains 11 residues. The CDR3, as DNA: TGTGCCAGAAGACTGGACAATGAGCAGTTCTTC. Amino acid sequence: CARRLDNEQFF.

This clonotype was seen more than once but under ten times. The chain couples TRBV2 to TRBJ1-2; D remains unclear. This CDR3 region has 15 residues. The germline V gene encodes CDR1 SNHLY and CDR2 FYNNEI. The V end was cut by 1 base, the J end by 0 bases, with 9 bases between. The CDR3 sequence is CASSEVRKPNYGYTF. In DNA form, the CDR3 reads TGTGCCAGCAGTGAAGTCCGTAAACCTAACTATGGCTACACCTTC.

This clonotype has ten or more counts. The chain combines TRBV7-2 with TRBJ2-1, with TRBD1 matching over 8 bases. From germline, CDR1 is SGHTA and CDR2 FQGNSA. The CDR3 loop spans 15 amino acids. The V and J ends lost 4 bases and 7 bases, in that order; junction bases with no gene match: 9. This CDR3 reads CASSSRTGMGNEQFF. The CDR3 nucleotides read TGTGCCAGCAGCTCCAGGACAGGGATGGGGAATGAGCAGTTCTTC.

For this clonotype: The junction differs from germline at one of its ends, possibly a read error. J is TRBJ2-1 and V is TRBV2; 9 nucleotides match TRBD1. From germline, CDR1 is SNHLY and CDR2 FYNNEI. CDR3 size: 15 residues. The CDR3 DNA follows: TGTGCCAGCAGGGAAGGACAGGGGCGCTACAATGAGCAGTTCTTC. The encoded protein is CASREGQGRYNEQFF.